The 4 T cell receptor beta chains reported below all come from one sample, sequenced in a study of shared clonotypes between healthy human individuals. TCRdb's table, derived via immunoSEQ multiplex PCR, lists solely in-frame clones and lacks some. Among about 480,000 clones listed, around 79% were seen once. Specimen: PBMCs. The receptors were sampled from a woman aged 40 to 50 in good health. Some clones in this sample may be carry-over from other donors' samples.

V is TRBV5-4 and J is TRBJ2-3; perhaps TRBD1 as D (5 bases). Germline-derived CDR1 and CDR2 are SGHNT and YYREEE (reference sequence). V was pared by 4 bases and J by 5 bases, with 14 bases between. The CDR3 totals 14 residues. The CDR3: CASSLLGREDTQYF. The CDR3 nucleotides read TGTGCCAGCAGCCTCTTGGGGCGCGAAGATACGCAGTATTTT.

On this clone: Other DNA sequences of this sample code for an identical CDR3. The chain carries TRBV7-2 and TRBJ2-7; 8 bases are a match to TRBD2. V lost 4 bases to trimming and J lost 4 bases; unmatched junction nucleotides: 6. Germline V gene lookup returns CDR1 SGHTA and CDR2 FQGNSA. The CDR3 totals 14 residues. The CDR3 DNA reads as TGTGCCAGCAGCTCCCCGGGAGGGAGTTACGAGCAGTACTTC. It yields the protein CASSSPGGSYEQYF.

This sequence joins TRBV19 and TRBJ1-5; 8 bases agree with TRBD1. V lost 1 base and J lost 6; bases outside the gene matches: 8. CDR1 and CDR2 from the germline V gene are LNHDA and SQIVND (reference sequence). The CDR3 spans 16 residues. The DNA for the CDR3 is TGTGCCAGTAGTATAGCCCCAGACAGGGGTGGTCAGCCCCAGCATTTT. It translates to CASSIAPDRGGQPQHF.

The CDR3: CASRASGVSSYEQYF. The CDR3 nucleotides read TGTGCCAGCAGAGCTAGCGGGGTCAGCTCCTACGAGCAGTACTTC. The gene calls are TRBV2 and TRBJ2-7; 9 bases map to TRBD2. Germline CDR1 and CDR2: SNHLY and FYNNEI. This CDR3 has 15 amino acids. With V trimmed by 6 bases and J by 0 bases, 6 bases remained unmatched.